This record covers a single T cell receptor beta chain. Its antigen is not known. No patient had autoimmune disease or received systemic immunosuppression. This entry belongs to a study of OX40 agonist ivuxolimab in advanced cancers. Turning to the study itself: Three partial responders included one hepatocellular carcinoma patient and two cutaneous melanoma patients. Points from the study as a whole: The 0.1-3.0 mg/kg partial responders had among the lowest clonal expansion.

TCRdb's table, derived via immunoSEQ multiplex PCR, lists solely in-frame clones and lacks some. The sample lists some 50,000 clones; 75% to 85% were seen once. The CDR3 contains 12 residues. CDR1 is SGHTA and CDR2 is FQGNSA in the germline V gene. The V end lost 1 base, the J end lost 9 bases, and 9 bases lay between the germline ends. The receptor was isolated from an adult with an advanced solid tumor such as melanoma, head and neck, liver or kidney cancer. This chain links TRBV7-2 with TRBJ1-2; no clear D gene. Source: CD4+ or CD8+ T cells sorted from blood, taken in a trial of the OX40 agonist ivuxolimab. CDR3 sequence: CASSLGSSSYTF. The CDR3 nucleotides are TGTGCCAGCAGCTTAGGGTCCTCTAGCTACACCTTC.